Listed below are T cell receptor beta chains from one sample, sequenced in a study of blood T cells in healthy people across ages. TCRdb re-derived calls from the 5' RACE reads in MiXCR, one entry per CDR3 protein. The sample has 1.5 million to 2 million distinct CDR3 sequences, about two fifths seen once. The sample was blood. The receptors were sampled from a human donor in good health. CDR3s include the opening cysteine and the closing phenylalanine or tryptophan. A D gene is named only where the DNA matches it firmly. Some rows mark clone size as missing; the rest say once, few, many or name a class of expanded clone.

J gene,clone size,V gene,D gene,CDR3 protein,CDR3 DNA
TRBJ1-2,few,TRBV12-3/TRBV12-4,NA,CASSFGVLNYGYTF,TGTGCCAGCAGTTTCGGGGTCTTAAACTATGGCTACACCTTC
TRBJ2-1,NA,TRBV4-3,NA,CASSHLFPGSNEQFF,TGCGCCAGCAGCCATCTGTTTCCGGGTTCCAATGAGCAGTTCTTC
TRBJ1-2,once,TRBV4-3,NA,CASSQDRADWYGYTF,TGCGCCAGCAGCCAAGATAGGGCAGACTGGTATGGCTACACCTTC
TRBJ2-3,NA,TRBV20-1,NA,CSAPWAGLSTDTQYF,TGCAGTGCCCCATGGGCGGGTTTAAGCACAGATACGCAGTATTTT
TRBJ1-2,NA,TRBV12-3/TRBV12-4,NA,CASMRRRQPTYGYTF,TGTGCCAGCATGCGCCGTAGACAACCCACTTATGGCTACACCTTC
TRBJ1-5,NA,TRBV2,NA,CASSEGGGAFQPQHF,TGTGCCAGCAGTGAGGGAGGGGGAGCATTTCAGCCCCAGCATTTT
TRBJ2-1,few,TRBV7-8,NA,CASSRGLHNEQFF,TGTGCCAGCAGCCGAGGACTTCACAATGAGCAGTTCTTC
TRBJ2-1,NA,TRBV15,NA,CATSRDSLNEQFF,TGTGCCACCAGCAGGGACAGCTTAAATGAGCAGTTCTTC
TRBJ1-2,few,TRBV24-1,TRBD1,CATTSTGGGGYTF,TGTGCCACCACCAGCACAGGGGGCGGCGGCTACACCTTC
TRBJ2-1,few,TRBV19,TRBD2,CASSDPGTSGGHEQFF,TGTGCCAGTAGTGACCCCGGGACTAGCGGAGGGCATGAGCAGTTCTTC
TRBJ2-3,few,TRBV20-1,TRBD2,CSAPSGVVQDTQYF,TGCAGTGCTCCTAGCGGGGTAGTCCAGGATACGCAGTATTTT
TRBJ2-2,NA,TRBV21-1,NA,CASLRLPKSDTGELFF,TGTGCCAGCTTGAGACTCCCCAAGTCGGACACCGGGGAGCTGTTTTTT
TRBJ2-1,NA,TRBV4-1,NA,CASSQDERAGWDEQFF,TGCGCCAGCAGCCAAGACGAGCGGGCCGGATGGGATGAGCAGTTCTTC
TRBJ1-5,NA,TRBV20-1,TRBD1,CSASARTGSQPQHF,TGCAGTGCTAGTGCCAGGACAGGTAGTCAGCCCCAGCATTTT
TRBJ2-1,NA,TRBV4-1,TRBD1,CASSQEAHRGANNEQFF,TGCGCCAGCAGCCAAGAAGCCCACAGGGGCGCGAACAATGAGCAGTTCTTC
TRBJ2-5,NA,TRBV5-1,TRBD2,CASSSRLAGTQETQYF,TGCGCCAGCAGCTCACGACTAGCGGGAACCCAAGAGACCCAGTACTTC
TRBJ2-7,few,TRBV5-1,TRBD1,CASSLGTGQTSYEQYF,TGCGCCAGCAGCTTAGGTACGGGACAGACCTCCTACGAGCAGTACTTC
TRBJ1-1,NA,TRBV29-1,TRBD1,CSVAPFVGQGAFHTEAFF,TGCAGCGTTGCCCCCTTCGTTGGGCAGGGGGCTTTTCACACTGAAGCTTTCTTT
TRBJ2-7,NA,TRBV4-3,NA,CASSHTWGGGYEQYF,TGCGCCAGCAGCCACACGTGGGGCGGCGGGTACGAGCAGTACTTC
TRBJ1-2,NA,TRBV6-6,TRBD1,CATFTGQGYGYTF,TGTGCCACCTTTACGGGACAGGGCTATGGCTACACCTTC
TRBJ1-6,few,TRBV20-1,NA,CSARVRGKAYNSPLHF,TGCAGTGCTAGAGTAAGGGGTAAAGCCTATAATTCACCCCTCCACTTT
TRBJ2-7,few,TRBV6-6,NA,CASSLWGRGSPEQYF,TGTGCCAGCAGTCTCTGGGGCAGGGGATCTCCCGAGCAGTACTTC
TRBJ2-5,few,TRBV20-1,NA,CSARDLEGPGETQYF,TGCAGTGCTAGAGATCTCGAAGGACCCGGGGAGACCCAGTACTTC
TRBJ1-2,few,TRBV18,NA,CASSPPLDARVVHGYTF,TGTGCCAGCTCACCACCGCTGGACGCCCGTGTGGTGCATGGCTACACCTTC
TRBJ2-5,NA,TRBV12-3/TRBV12-4,NA,CASSPPGVGWGETQYF,TGTGCCAGCAGTCCCCCCGGCGTGGGGTGGGGAGAGACCCAGTACTTC
TRBJ1-2,many,TRBV4-3,NA,CASSEGWTDGYTF,TGCGCCAGCAGCGAAGGGTGGACAGATGGCTACACCTTC
TRBJ1-2,few,TRBV7-2,NA,CASSLTAMQSYGYTF,TGTGCCAGCAGCTTAACGGCGATGCAGAGCTATGGCTACACCTTC
TRBJ2-3,NA,TRBV9,TRBD2,CASSVSSAGGQDTQYF,TGTGCCAGCAGCGTCTCGTCAGCGGGGGGGCAAGATACGCAGTATTTT
TRBJ2-3,few,TRBV27,NA,CASSSTRTDTQYF,TGTGCCAGCAGTTCTACCCGGACAGATACGCAGTATTTT
TRBJ1-3,NA,TRBV7-8,NA,CASSLDRVPRDGNTIYF,TGTGCCAGCAGCTTAGACAGGGTCCCTCGGGATGGAAACACCATATATTTT
TRBJ2-1,NA,TRBV6-1,NA,CASNIGYNEQFF,TGTGCCAGCAATATAGGTTACAATGAGCAGTTCTTC
TRBJ1-1,NA,TRBV11-2,NA,CASSLEGKGEAFF,TGTGCCAGCAGCTTAGAGGGGAAGGGTGAAGCTTTCTTT
TRBJ1-5,many,TRBV7-2,NA,CASSLTDYSNQPQHF,TGTGCCAGCAGCCTGACAGATTATAGCAATCAGCCCCAGCATTTT
TRBJ2-5,few,TRBV29-1,TRBD2,CSVVLLSPAGEQETQYF,TGCAGCGTTGTTCTGCTCTCCCCCGCGGGGGAACAAGAGACCCAGTACTTC
TRBJ2-1,NA,TRBV18,NA,CASSPSGGTEQFF,TGTGCCAGCTCACCAAGTGGGGGGACTGAGCAGTTCTTC
TRBJ1-2,many,TRBV2,NA,CASSDDSYGYTF,TGCGCCAGCAGCGACGACAGCTATGGCTACACCTTC
TRBJ1-2,NA,TRBV18,NA,CASSPSVNYYGYTF,TGTGCCAGCTCACCTAGTGTCAACTACTATGGCTACACCTTC
TRBJ1-4,NA,TRBV6-4,NA,CASRPTVGNEKLFF,TGTGCCAGCAGGCCTACAGTGGGTAATGAAAAACTGTTTTTT
TRBJ2-5,once,TRBV20-1,TRBD2,CSAGTSGGLRETQYF,TGCAGTGCGGGGACTAGCGGGGGTTTAAGAGAGACCCAGTACTTC
TRBJ1-3,NA,TRBV28,NA,CASSFENSGNTIYF,TGTGCCAGCAGTTTCGAGAACAGTGGAAACACCATATATTTT
TRBJ1-2,few,TRBV7-9,TRBD1,CASSSTRQGALGYTF,TGTGCCAGCAGCTCCACCAGACAGGGGGCTCTTGGCTACACCTTC
TRBJ2-3,NA,TRBV6-2/TRBV6-3,TRBD2,CASSYRDYAQYF,TGTGCCAGCAGTTACCGGGACTATGCGCAGTATTTT